The 17 T cell receptor beta chains in this list originate from one sample, sequenced in a study of cytomegalovirus exposure and HLA in healthy donors. The PCR ran on 60 Vbeta and 13 Jbeta primers. Clones were sequenced by immunoSEQ multiplex PCR, and TCRdb holds only the in-frame ones, with some missing. There are some 120,000 clones in the sample; around three quarters occur only once, and 1% lies in the top ten. Specimen: PBMCs. All receptors come from a man between 35 and 55 years old in good health and CMV-seronegative.

This clone was seen a handful of times. The chain is built from TRBV28 and TRBJ1-2; D gene unclear. The CDR3 is made up of 12 amino acids. Germline values: CDR1 MDHEN, CDR2 SYDVKM. V lost 2 bases and J lost 2, with 3 bases in between. The CDR3 DNA reads TGTGCCAGCAGTTTACAGAACTATGGCTACACCTTC. Translating it yields CASSLQNYGYTF.

This chain connects TRBV25-1 to TRBJ2-7, with a possible D match to TRBD1 (6 bases). The CDR3 has 15 amino acids. Germline CDR1 MGHDK, CDR2 SYGVNS. Trimming pared 4 bases from V and 5 bases from J, leaving 18 bases between. CDR3 residues: CASSAVTGQGHEQYF. Written as DNA, the CDR3 is TGTGCCAGCAGTGCTGTGACAGGCCAGGGCCACGAGCAGTACTTC.

The V call is TRBV11-3, the J call TRBJ1-1; no reliable D call. Germline CDR1 is SGHNT and CDR2 is YENEEA. V dropped 0 bases and J dropped 10 bases, with 9 bases sitting between them. This CDR3 has 12 residues. The CDR3 coding sequence is TGTGCCAGCAGCTTAGACAGAGGTTTAGCTTTCTTT. Encoded protein: CASSLDRGLAFF.

The J gene is TRBJ2-1, the V gene TRBV6-1; the match to TRBD2 covers 9 bases. Germline values: CDR1 MNHNS, CDR2 SASEGT. Losses at the gene ends were 1 base for V and 4 bases for J; bases not matched to a gene: 2. CDR3 length: 15 amino acids. CDR3 residues: CASSEGTSAYNEQFF. Written as DNA, the CDR3 is TGTGCCAGCAGTGAAGGGACTAGCGCGTACAATGAGCAGTTCTTC.

This clone has only one observation. The chain joins TRBV6-1 to TRBJ1-1; possibly TRBD1 for D (6 bases). V was trimmed by 7 bases and J by 9 bases, leaving 21 bases between them. The CDR3 sequence is 14 residues long. Germline values: CDR1 MNHNS, CDR2 SASEGT. CDR3 loop: CASIGSGQRGKAFF. CDR3 sequence (DNA): TGTGCCAGCATCGGATCAGGACAGCGAGGAAAAGCTTTCTTT.

The chain recombines TRBV28 with TRBJ2-7; D is undetermined. This CDR3 spans 12 amino acids. The germline V gene has CDR1 MDHEN and CDR2 SYDVKM. V was shortened by 6 bases and J by 0 bases, with 6 bases between the two germline ends. The CDR3 nucleotides are TGTGCCAGCAGACCTAGCTCCTACGAGCAGTACTTC. As protein: CASRPSSYEQYF.

This chain connects TRBV7-9 to TRBJ2-1, with D perhaps TRBD2 (5 bases). V was clipped by 5 bases and J by 7 bases, with 21 bases between them. Per germline, CDR1 SEHNR and CDR2 FQNEAQ (reference sequence). The CDR3 has 16 amino acids. DNA of the CDR3: TGTGCCAGCAGCCCTCACCTCTCCGGCCTAGCTAATGAGCAGTTCTTC. Translated: CASSPHLSGLANEQFF.

This clone was detected a few times. CDR3 in DNA: TGTGCCAGCAGTGAAAGGACAGGGAGGGCTGAAGCTTTCTTT. Translated: CASSERTGRAEAFF. The chain links TRBV2 to TRBJ1-1; 8 bases line up with TRBD1. This CDR3 has 14 residues. J gave up 6 bases and V 2 bases, and 5 bases lay outside the gene matches. The germline CDR1 and CDR2 sequences are SNHLY and FYNNEI.

The chain is built from TRBV6-1 and TRBJ1-4; TRBD1 agrees at 7 bases. The V gene end was trimmed by 7 bases and the J gene end by 7 bases; junction bases not matched to a gene: 12. In germline, CDR1 is MNHNS, CDR2 SASEGT. The CDR3 spans 15 residues. CDR3 protein: CASNPGRGQGEKLFF. DNA for the CDR3: TGTGCCAGCAACCCCGGGAGGGGGCAGGGTGAAAAACTGTTTTTT.

The chain carries TRBV5-4 and TRBJ1-4; TRBD1 is a possible D gene (5 bases). Trimming left V 4 bases short and J 7 bases short, with 14 bases between. Germline CDR1 and CDR2: SGHNT and YYREEE (reference sequence). The CDR3 sequence is 14 residues long. The CDR3 protein is CASSTPGGGEKLFF. For the CDR3, the DNA is TGTGCCAGCAGCACTCCCGGGGGGGGTGAAAAACTGTTTTTT.

This chain links TRBV7-6 with TRBJ2-3, with a tentative D call TRBD2 (6 bases). Germline V gene data show CDR1 as SGHVS and CDR2 as FNYEAQ. Trimming took 1 base from V and 3 from J, leaving 17 bases between them. This CDR3 region has 17 residues. DNA of the CDR3: TGTGCCAGCAGCTTAGTTGGAGGGGAAGGGCGGACAGATACGCAGTATTTT. This translates into CASSLVGGEGRTDTQYF.

The CDR3 DNA reads TGCGCCAGCAGCCATGGGACTAGCGCCGTTCCGGGTACGCAGTATTTT. Protein: CASSHGTSAVPGTQYF. The genes are TRBV4-1 and TRBJ2-3; 10 nucleotides agree with TRBD2. The germline V gene encodes CDR1 MGHRA and CDR2 YSYEKL. The CDR3 spans 16 residues. V lost 3 bases, J lost 8 bases, and 11 bases stayed unmatched.

The rearrangement joins TRBV5-1 to TRBJ1-2; 7 bases are shared with TRBD1. CDR1 and CDR2 from the germline V gene are SGHRS and YFSETQ. The CDR3 length is 13 residues. J was trimmed by 6 bases and V by 2 bases; bases with no gene match: 4. The CDR3 sequence: CASSFGTDDGYTF. The CDR3 region has the DNA TGCGCCAGCAGCTTCGGGACAGATGATGGCTACACCTTC.

The chain is built from TRBV11-2 and TRBJ1-5; TRBD1 is a possible D gene (6 bases). The CDR3 contains 14 residues. V gave up 6 bases and J gave up 5 bases, with 14 bases separating them. In germline, CDR1 is SGHAT, CDR2 FQNNGV. The CDR3 region is CASRLRDTHQPQHF. The DNA for the CDR3 is TGTGCCAGCAGACTCCGGGACACCCATCAGCCCCAGCATTTT.

The chain employs TRBV9 and TRBJ2-7; the match to TRBD2 covers 8 bases. Per the germline V gene, CDR1 is SGDLS and CDR2 is YYNGEE. The CDR3 sequence is 16 residues long. The V segment lost 4 bases and the J segment 2 bases; nucleotides outside the gene matches: 11. CDR3 nucleotides: TGTGCCAGCAGCATCGAAGCCGGGACTAGGCCCTACGAGCAGTACTTC. Its protein product is CASSIEAGTRPYEQYF.

J is TRBJ1-3 and V is TRBV25-1, with a tentative D call TRBD1 (6 bases). This CDR3 has 16 residues. V was trimmed by 5 bases and J by 4 bases, leaving 18 bases between them. The germline V gene has CDR1 MGHDK and CDR2 SYGVNS. The CDR3 nucleotides read TGTGCCAGCAGTCCCCCGAGGGGGTCGCGGGGAAACACCATATATTTT. This encodes CASSPPRGSRGNTIYF.

The chain carries TRBV11-2 and TRBJ2-3, with D maybe TRBD2 (6 bases). The CDR3 contains 15 residues. V lost 1 base and J 1 base, leaving 9 bases between the germline ends. Germline CDR1 and CDR2: SGHAT and FQNNGV. CDR3 coding DNA: TGTGCCAGCAGCTTAGCCGGGAGCCGCACAGATACGCAGTATTTT. Translation: CASSLAGSRTDTQYF.